This T cell receptor (beta chain) derives from a study of long-term antiretroviral therapy in people with HIV. This was the immunoSEQ v3.0 assay at survey level. Data came from immunoSEQ multiplex PCR; TCRdb stores just in-frame clones and leaves some out. The sample consists of 21,000 or so clones, over 75% of them appearing once. Every participant with HIV received treatment in the United States. With regard to this clone: What it recognizes is unknown.

The study's findings and limits: Spans of CDR3 length were tighter for HIV repertoires than for controls. Data on ART adherence, viral resistance or therapy changes were unavailable.

From germline, CDR1 is MRHNA and CDR2 SNTAGT. Trimming cost V 0 bases and J 3 bases; bases outside gene matches: 8. The CDR3 loop spans 18 amino acids. This sequence joins TRBV6-4 and TRBJ2-1; TRBD2 matches 10 bases. This specimen consisted of unsorted PBMCs, obtained 0.3 years after starting antiretroviral therapy. The clonotype comes from a man aged 50 to 60 with HIV. The CDR3 loop reads CASSDSSPSGRDYNEQFF. CDR3 DNA sequence: TGTGCCAGCAGTGACTCGAGTCCGAGCGGGAGGGACTACAATGAGCAGTTCTTC.